Below are 6 T cell receptor beta chains sequenced from a single sample in a study of T-cell reconstitution after alpha-beta-depleted transplantation in children. Unique molecular identifiers were used to barcode this TCRbeta library. A single record per CDR3 protein comes from TCRdb applying MiXCR to the PCR reads. The table records 480,000 or so distinct CDR3 sequences, about 11% of them present only once. Material: PBMCs, obtained before TCRalphabeta/CD19-depleted stem cell transplant. The origin of the receptors is a child younger than 10 with inherited bone marrow failure, due to receive a stem cell transplant.

This clonotype has at least ten counts. The genes are TRBV5-1 and TRBJ2-1; D possibly corresponds to TRBD2 (5 bases). Germline loops: CDR1 SGHRS, CDR2 YFSETQ. The CDR3 covers 16 residues. V shed 4 bases and J shed 4 bases, with 18 bases lying between them. CDR3 protein: CASSGEWADLYNEQFF. The CDR3 DNA sequence: TGCGCCAGCAGCGGGGAGTGGGCGGACCTTTACAATGAGCAGTTCTTC.

This clonotype was detected ten times or more. The chain recombines TRBV5-6 with TRBJ2-7; the match to TRBD2 covers 7 bases. Germline CDR1 is SGHDT and CDR2 is YYEEEE. The CDR3 extends over 13 amino acids. Germline trimming cut 2 bases from V and 2 bases from J; bases unmatched to any gene: 1. The CDR3 protein is CASSFREAYEQYF. The DNA for the CDR3 is TGTGCCAGCAGCTTTCGGGAGGCCTACGAGCAGTACTTC. The full variable domain, with the rest looked up from reference TRBV5-6 and TRBJ2-7, is DAGVTQSPTHLIKTRGQQVTLRCSPKSGHDTVSWYQQALGQGPQFIFQYYEEEERQRGNFPDRFSGHQFPNYSSELNVNALLLGDSALYLCASSFREAYEQYFGPGTRLTVT.

This clonotype was counted many times. The chain has TRBV20-1 and TRBJ2-7; TRBD1 agrees at 9 bases. The CDR3 is 14 residues long. The V gene's germline CDR1 is DFQATT and CDR2 SNEGSKA (reference sequence). V lost 6 bases to trimming and J lost 7 bases; unmatched junction nucleotides: 13. CDR3 in amino acids: CSATGTGTLIEQYF. CDR3 in DNA: TGCAGTGCAACTGGGACAGGGACCTTAATAGAGCAGTACTTC.

As to this clonotype: This may stem from a read error, because a much larger clone lies one nucleotide away. Here the CDR3 omits its conserved ending phenylalanine or tryptophan, so a read error is the likely source. The rearrangement uses TRBV5-1 and TRBJ2-7; 14 bases fit TRBD2. This CDR3 has 20 amino acids. Germline values: CDR1 SGHRS, CDR2 YFSETQ. V gave up 0 bases and J gave up 3 bases; unmatched junction bases: 14. The CDR3 DNA follows: TGCGCCAGCAGCTTGGGAACATTTCCGGGACTAGCGGGAGTGGGCTACGAGCAGTACTAC. This gives the protein CASSLGTFPGLAGVGYEQYY.

This clonotype has ten or more counts. V is TRBV27 and J is TRBJ2-2, with a tentative D call TRBD1 (5 bases). The CDR3 is 14 amino acids. The V and J ends lost 6 bases and 1 base respectively, with 9 bases between them. CDR1 is MNHEY and CDR2 is SMNVEV in the germline V gene (reference sequence). CDR3 in DNA: TGTGCCAGCAGCCCAGGACAGAACACCGGGGAGCTGTTTTTT. Amino acid sequence: CASSPGQNTGELFF.

This clonotype was recorded many times. This chain joins TRBV27 and TRBJ2-5; D is uncertain. Per germline, CDR1 MNHEY and CDR2 SMNVEV (reference sequence). V gave up 1 base and J gave up 3 bases, with 6 bases separating them. This CDR3 is built from 13 residues. CDR3 sequence (DNA): TGTGCCAGCAGTTTATGGGCAGAAGAGACCCAGTACTTC. Its protein product is CASSLWAEETQYF.